Listed below are T cell receptor beta chains from one sample, sequenced in a study of vaccination effects on CD4 cells after COVID-19. Their cognate antigens are unknown. Here immunoSEQ multiplex PCR was the method, and the copy in TCRdb shows in-frame clones only, minus some. The sample gives some 60,000 clones, roughly three quarters of which show up once; 2.8% is in the top ten. The sample was CD4+ T cells from PBMCs cultured with HCoV-NL63 spike peptides, taken before COVID-19 vaccination. All receptors come from a human donor who received a COVID-19 vaccine. Each CDR3 is given with its conserved first and last residue. A D gene is named only where the DNA matches it firmly. Size is omitted from some rows. Given values are once, few, many or a class for expanded clones.

>TRBD1|TRBJ1-6|TRBV14|.
TGTGCCAGCAGCCAAGGCCGGGACAGAAATTCACCCCTCCACTTT
CASSQGRDRNSPLHF
>.|TRBJ1-2|TRBV5-4|.
TGTGCCAGCAGCTTGGACAGGGACTATGGCTACACCTTC
CASSLDRDYGYTF
>.|TRBJ2-1|TRBV11-2|.
TGTGCCAGCAGCGTCAGGGGACCCAGCAATGAGCAGTTCTTC
CASSVRGPSNEQFF
>TRBD1|TRBJ1-1|TRBV10-1|.
TGCGCCAGCAGTGACACGCCGGGACAGGAGTCTGAAGCTTTCTTT
CASSDTPGQESEAFF
>.|TRBJ2-5|TRBV27|.
TGTGCCAGCAGTTTAAACAGGGTAACTCGCGAGACCCAGTACTTC
CASSLNRVTRETQYF
>.|TRBJ2-2|TRBV6-6|.
TGTGCCAGCAGTCGACTACAGGGGGAGCTGTTTTTT
CASSRLQGELFF
>.|TRBJ1-6|TRBV13|.
TGTGCCAGCAGCAGGGCAGGCAGCGGACTTAATTCACCCCTCCACTTT
CASSRAGSGLNSPLHF
>TRBD1|TRBJ2-5|TRBV19|.
TGTGCCAGTAGTAGGACAGGGGACCAAGAGACCCAGTACTTC
CASSRTGDQETQYF
>.|TRBJ2-5|TRBV7-2|.
TGTGCCGCACGTAAAGGGACTCAAGAGACCCAGTACTTC
CAARKGTQETQYF
>.|TRBJ1-1|TRBV11-3|.
TGTGCCAGCAGCTTAGAGGGGAACACTGAAGCTTTCTTT
CASSLEGNTEAFF
>TRBD1|TRBJ1-1|TRBV6-5|few
TGTGCCAGCCGGGGACAGGGGGCGGGAAACACTGAAGCTTTCTTT
CASRGQGAGNTEAFF
>TRBD1|TRBJ1-1|TRBV10-3|once
TGTGCCATCAGGAAGGGACAGGGGGAGACTGAAGCTTTCTTT
CAIRKGQGETEAFF
>TRBD2|TRBJ2-3|TRBV19|once
TGTGCCAGTAGCGCGGGGGGGGTTACCACAGATACGCAGTATTTT
CASSAGGVTTDTQYF
>TRBD2|TRBJ2-5|TRBV5-6|.
TGTGCCAGCAGCTTGTTGGCTAGCGGAGGGTTAGAGACCCAGTACTTC
CASSLLASGGLETQYF
>.|TRBJ2-1|TRBV5-1|.
TGCGCCAGCAGCTTGAGGGGGCCTACAGCGGGGACCGACAATGAGCAGTTCTTC
CASSLRGPTAGTDNEQFF
>.|TRBJ2-3|TRBV24-1|.
TGTGCCACCAGTGACCCTAGCGTGGGAAGCACAGATACGCAGTATTTT
CATSDPSVGSTDTQYF
>.|TRBJ2-1|TRBV18|.
TGTGCCAGCTCACCTGCATTGACAGACTACAATGAGCAGTTCTTC
CASSPALTDYNEQFF
>.|TRBJ1-1|TRBV7-6|.
TGTGCCAGCAGCTTAGCGAATAGGGGCACTGAAGCTTTCTTT
CASSLANRGTEAFF
>.|TRBJ1-5|TRBV18|.
TGTGCCAGCTCACCTGGTCGCGGGGGCAATCAGCCCCAGCATTTT
CASSPGRGGNQPQHF
>.|TRBJ1-1|TRBV10-3|.
TGTGCCATCAGTGAGTCGGTCGGGGAGCCCATCGGATGTCGGGCTTTCTTT
CAISESVGEPIGCRAFF
>.|TRBJ2-1|TRBV24-1|.
TGTGCCACCAGTGATTTAGTGGGGGGTTCCTACAATGAGCAGTTCTTC
CATSDLVGGSYNEQFF
>.|TRBJ2-1|TRBV5-6|.
TGTGCCAGCAGCTTGGTGGGTTACAATGAGCAGTTCTTC
CASSLVGYNEQFF
>TRBD1|TRBJ1-5|TRBV2|.
TGTGCCAGCAGTCCCGGACAGGGGGGTCAGCCCCAGCATTTT
CASSPGQGGQPQHF
>.|TRBJ1-2|TRBV5-1|.
TGCGCCAGCAGCTTGGTTCCAGGGAACAACTATGGCTACACCTTC
CASSLVPGNNYGYTF
>.|TRBJ1-2|TRBV14|few
TGTGCCAGCAGCCAATCAAGGAACTATGGCTACACCTTC
CASSQSRNYGYTF
>.|TRBJ1-3|TRBV5-4|.
TGTGCCAGCAGTCCGGGAGGCCATTCTGGAAACACCATATATTTT
CASSPGGHSGNTIYF
>.|TRBJ1-4|TRBV5-1|.
TGCGCCAGCAGCTTGGGGGGCACTAATGAAAAACTGTTTTTT
CASSLGGTNEKLFF
>TRBD2|TRBJ2-5|TRBV5-1|.
TGCGCCAGCAGCTTGGGACTAGCGGGGCGGAAGACCCAGTACTTC
CASSLGLAGRKTQYF
>.|TRBJ2-2|TRBV27|.
TGTGCCAGCAGTTTGCAAAGCCAGGTCACCGGGGAGCTGTTTTTT
CASSLQSQVTGELFF
>TRBD2|TRBJ2-1|TRBV24-1|.
TGTGCCACCAGTGATTACAGAACTAGCGGACCCTACAATGAGCAGTTCTTC
CATSDYRTSGPYNEQFF
>.|TRBJ1-4|TRBV7-2|.
TGTGCCAGCAGCGAAAGAGGGGGGGCGCCGGTTGAAAAACTGTTTTTT
CASSERGGAPVEKLFF
>TRBD2|TRBJ2-5|TRBV2|.
TGTGCCAGCAGTGGAGCAAGGACTAGCGGGGGGGGGACCCAGTACTTC
CASSGARTSGGGTQYF
>.|TRBJ1-1|TRBV27|.
TGTGCCAGCAGTAGAACAGGGCTGATGGTGAACACTGAAGCTTTCTTT
CASSRTGLMVNTEAFF